These 18 T cell receptor beta chains were sequenced from one sample in a study of T-cell memory formation after mild COVID-19. TCRdb itself ran the 5' RACE reads through MiXCR, one entry per CDR3 protein. The data contain under 400,000 distinct CDR3 sequences, 25% to 30% of them singletons. Sequencing used PBMCs or a T cell subset sorted from them (not recorded which). These receptors all come from an adult woman who had mild COVID-19 (a few samples of this study predate the infection). Cell type and time point are not known.

This sequence joins TRBV12-3 or TRBV12-4 and TRBJ1-6; D is perhaps TRBD1 (6 bases). V dropped 5 bases and J dropped 5 bases, with 13 bases sitting between them. The CDR3 spans 15 residues. The CDR3 is CASSPEGGNNSPLHF. CDR3 DNA sequence: TGTGCCAGCAGTCCCGAGGGGGGGAATAATTCACCCCTCCACTTT.

This clonotype has more than one count but fewer than ten. The rearrangement links TRBV24-1 to TRBJ2-7; D could derive from TRBD1 or TRBD2 (5 bases each). Trimming removed 5 bases from V and 6 bases from J, with 13 bases in between. The V gene's germline CDR1 is KGHDR and CDR2 SFDVKD. This CDR3 spans 13 amino acids. In DNA, the CDR3 is TGTGCCACCAGTGCTTCGACAGAGGGCGAGCAGTACTTC. The encoded protein is CATSASTEGEQYF.

This clonotype turned up a few times. CDR3 bases: TGTGCCAGCAGTTTGGACCTCCAGCAGTTCTTC. The encoded protein is CASSLDLQQFF. J is TRBJ2-1 and V is TRBV12-3 or TRBV12-4; no firm D call. CDR3 size: 11 residues. V was cut by 3 bases and J by 11 bases, with 8 bases left in between.

This clonotype was seen a handful of times. The V gene is TRBV12-3 or TRBV12-4, the J gene TRBJ1-1; the D gene is possibly TRBD1 (6 bases). The CDR3 sequence is 14 residues long. Trimming left V 8 bases short and J 6 bases short, with 19 bases between. The CDR3 region has the DNA TGTGCCAGCTCCTATTTGCCAGGGGACCCTGAAGCTTTCTTT. It specifies CASSYLPGDPEAFF.

The rearrangement uses TRBV6-5 and TRBJ1-5; 8 bases match TRBD1. The germline V gene encodes CDR1 MNHEY and CDR2 SVGAGI. The CDR3 runs to 16 residues. V dropped 4 bases and J dropped 0; count of bases not matched to a gene: 5. CDR3 nucleotide sequence: TGTGCCAGCAGTTCCTTCGGACAGGGTAGCAATCAGCCCCAGCATTTT. Translation: CASSSFGQGSNQPQHF.

This clonotype was counted only a few times. The chain joins TRBV19 to TRBJ2-1; tentatively, D is TRBD2 (6 bases). Trimming removed 0 bases from V and 14 bases from J, with 14 bases in between. Germline CDR1 LNHDA, CDR2 SQIVND (reference sequence). The CDR3 consists of 13 residues. CDR3 loop: CASSIEIGRTKFF. The CDR3 nucleotides are TGTGCCAGTAGTATAGAGATTGGGCGGACTAAGTTCTTC.

In its sample, this clonotype was seen a few times. This rearrangement joins TRBV6-2 or TRBV6-3 to TRBJ2-4; D remains unclear. The CDR3 is 16 residues long. The V gene's germline CDR1 is MNHEY and CDR2 SVGEGT. Trimming stripped 8 bases from V and 0 bases from J, with 17 bases between. The CDR3 DNA is TGTGCCAGCGGTTTAGAGGCCAAACTAGCCAAAAACATTCAGTACTTC. This translates into CASGLEAKLAKNIQYF.

The chain is built from TRBV12-3 or TRBV12-4 and TRBJ1-5, with a weak D call TRBD1 (5 bases). Trimming took off 1 base at V and 8 bases at J, with 9 bases between the two ends. CDR3 size: 13 residues. CDR3 sequence (DNA): TGTGCCAGCAGTTTAGGGGGGACGAAGCCCCAGCATTTT. This gives the protein CASSLGGTKPQHF.

The J gene is TRBJ2-7, the V gene TRBV28; 7 nucleotides match TRBD1. The CDR3 covers 14 residues. Per the germline V gene, CDR1 is MDHEN and CDR2 is SYDVKM. Trimming cost V 3 bases and J 0 bases; bases outside gene matches: 2. CDR3 DNA: TGTGCCAGCAGTTTCCAGGGGGACTCCTACGAGCAGTACTTC. Translated: CASSFQGDSYEQYF.

This clonotype has only a few counts. The chain employs TRBV24-1 and TRBJ2-1; a weak D match, TRBD1 (6 bases). This CDR3 has 13 residues. V shed 4 bases and J shed 9 bases, with 12 bases lying between them. Germline V lookup: CDR1 KGHDR, CDR2 SFDVKD. Here the CDR3 DNA reads TGTGCCACCAGTGAACCTCCGACAGGTGAGCAGTTCTTC. Translation: CATSEPPTGEQFF.

V gene TRBV5-6 combines with J gene TRBJ1-1; TRBD1 might be the D (5 bases). Germline loops: CDR1 SGHDT, CDR2 YYEEEE. CDR3 length: 15 amino acids. V gave up 2 bases and J gave up 1 base, with 12 bases separating them. CDR3 bases: TGTGCCAGCAGCTTCACGGGACGAGCGAACACTGAAGCTTTCTTT. Translated: CASSFTGRANTEAFF.

The V gene is TRBV14, the J gene TRBJ2-7; 7 positions match TRBD2. There are 14 residues in the CDR3. V shed 4 bases, J shed 2 bases, and the junction held 5 bases outside the gene matches. The germline V gene has CDR1 SGHDN and CDR2 FVKESK. CDR3 in DNA: TGTGCCAGCAGCCCATGGACTAGACCCTACGAGCAGTACTTC. The encoded protein is CASSPWTRPYEQYF.

This clonotype was recorded at least ten times. V gene TRBV5-1 combines with J gene TRBJ2-3; TRBD2 agrees at 12 bases. The germline V gene encodes CDR1 SGHRS and CDR2 YFSETQ. CDR3 length equals 17 residues. J lost 0 bases, V lost 6 bases, and 8 bases had no gene match. Written as DNA, the CDR3 is TGCGCCAGCAACGCAGGGACTAGCGGGCTGAGCACAGATACGCAGTATTTT. Translated: CASNAGTSGLSTDTQYF.

This clonotype was observed a handful of times. V usage is TRBV7-9 and J usage is TRBJ1-2; maybe TRBD1 (6 bases). The V end lost 1 base, the J end lost 6 bases, and 15 bases lay between the germline ends. This CDR3 spans 15 amino acids. Germline CDR1 and CDR2: SEHNR and FQNEAQ (reference sequence). The CDR3 is CASSLGGGTAHGYTF. In DNA, the CDR3 is TGTGCCAGCAGCTTAGGAGGGGGTACAGCTCATGGCTACACCTTC.

This clonotype was recorded only once. The chain is built from TRBV6-2 or TRBV6-3 and TRBJ1-5; D is unresolved. The germline V gene has CDR1 MNHEY and CDR2 SVGEGT. CDR3 length: 11 residues. Trimming took off 5 bases at V and 6 bases at J, with 5 bases between the two ends. CDR3 DNA sequence: TGTGCCAGCAGTACGGGTCAGCCCCAGCATTTT. Residues: CASSTGQPQHF.

The CDR3 spells CASRTGATYEQYF. Here the CDR3 DNA reads TGTGCCAGCAGGACAGGGGCAACCTACGAGCAGTACTTC. This chain connects TRBV12-3 or TRBV12-4 to TRBJ2-7; 8 nucleotides align to TRBD1. V dropped 6 bases and J dropped 2; count of bases not matched to a gene: 3. There are 13 residues in the CDR3.

This clonotype has just a few counts. The V and J genes are TRBV4-3 and TRBJ2-5; 13 bases are a match to TRBD2. The CDR3 is made up of 17 amino acids. V was pared by 4 bases and J by 4 bases, with 9 bases of the junction left unmatched. Germline values: CDR1 LGHNA, CDR2 YSLEER. For the CDR3, the DNA is TGCGCCAGCAGCCCGGCAGGCACTAGCGGGAGGGGAGAGACCCAGTACTTC. Its translation is CASSPAGTSGRGETQYF.

This chain joins TRBV3-1 and TRBJ1-2; 7 bases agree with TRBD1. This CDR3 spans 12 amino acids. Germline CDR1 is LGHDT and CDR2 is YNNKEL (reference sequence). Trimming removed 4 bases from V and 5 bases from J; junction bases left unmatched: 1. The chain's CDR3 is CASSLQGYGYTF. CDR3 nucleotides: TGTGCCAGCAGCCTACAGGGGTATGGCTACACCTTC.